Given below is one T cell receptor (beta chain) in context. Original handling: Reference gene primer amplification yielded estimated nucleated cell counts. The method was immunoSEQ multiplex PCR; TCRdb's version includes in-frame clones alone and lacks a portion of them. Clonal size and the V and J genes are those of that table, whereas D and trimming came from the DNA. This table has some 180,000 clones, more than 80% appearing once. This entry belongs to a study of blood T cell repertoires in COVID-19. Study details: The samples span acute and convalescent COVID-19 from the United States, Italy and Spain.

This CDR3 is 14 amino acids long. The V segment lost 4 bases and the J segment 0 bases; nucleotides outside the gene matches: 2. CDR1 SGHNT and CDR2 YYREEE come from the germline V gene (reference sequence). The chain carries TRBV5-4 and TRBJ1-1; the match to TRBD1 covers 8 bases. The specimen sequenced was peripheral blood. The receptor comes from a woman aged 55-69 years with acute or convalescent COVID-19. The CDR3 protein is CASSPTGVNTEAFF. The CDR3, as DNA: TGTGCCAGCAGCCCGACAGGGGTGAACACTGAAGCTTTCTTT.